This T cell receptor beta chain appears in the sequencing data of a study of blood T cell repertoires in COVID-19. Across the whole study: The study drew acute and convalescent COVID-19 samples from the United States, Italy and Spain. T cells, B-cell-depleted T cells, or PBMCs supplied cDNA or gDNA.

The authors' processing: Scientists estimated how many nucleated cells there were by amplifying reference gene primers. Profiling relied on immunoSEQ multiplex PCR, and the TCRdb table lists in-frame clones only, not all of them. The DNA gave D and trimming, while V, J and clone size come from that table. Of more than 250,000 clones detected, roughly 80% appear once; the ten largest clones hold about 5%. Exposed participants came across a COVID-19 case within 2 weeks before study entry. The source of this sequence is a man aged 35 to 55 who had been exposed to COVID-19. Sequenced sample: PBMCs or T cells enriched from blood (not recorded which).

The CDR3 sequence: CACGDATETQYF. For the CDR3, the DNA is TGTGCCTGTGGAGACGCCACGGAGACCCAGTACTTC. V usage is TRBV30 and J usage is TRBJ2-5; D not resolved. The CDR3 runs 12 residues. The germline V and J ends were trimmed by 6 bases and 5 bases, with 13 bases remaining between them. Germline V lookup: CDR1 GTSNPN, CDR2 SVGIG (reference sequence).